The text below deals with one TCR beta chain. This record comes from a study of blood T cell repertoires in COVID-19. Whole-study context: There were acute and convalescent COVID-19 samples, and they came from the United States, Italy and Spain. T cells, B-cell-depleted T cells, or PBMCs provided the cDNA or gDNA that served as material.

Germline values: CDR1 MNHNS, CDR2 SASEGT. The CDR3 extends over 19 amino acids. V was pared by 0 bases and J by 0 bases, with 15 bases between. Per the authors' pipeline: Reference gene primers were amplified, and this amplification served to estimate nucleated cell counts. Sequenced by immunoSEQ multiplex PCR; TCRdb stores in-frame clones only, minus some. V and J calls and clone size come straight from that table; D and trimming were deduced from the DNA. The data show approximately 220,000 clones, more than 75% seen once. The sequencing input was peripheral blood. This rearrangement joins TRBV6-1 to TRBJ1-6, with a tentative D call TRBD1 (5 bases). This clonotype was sampled from a man aged 55 to 70 with acute or convalescent COVID-19. CDR3: CASSEAGGVGSSYNSPLHF. The CDR3 DNA follows: TGTGCCAGCAGTGAAGCGGGGGGAGTGGGGAGCTCCTATAATTCACCCCTCCACTTT.